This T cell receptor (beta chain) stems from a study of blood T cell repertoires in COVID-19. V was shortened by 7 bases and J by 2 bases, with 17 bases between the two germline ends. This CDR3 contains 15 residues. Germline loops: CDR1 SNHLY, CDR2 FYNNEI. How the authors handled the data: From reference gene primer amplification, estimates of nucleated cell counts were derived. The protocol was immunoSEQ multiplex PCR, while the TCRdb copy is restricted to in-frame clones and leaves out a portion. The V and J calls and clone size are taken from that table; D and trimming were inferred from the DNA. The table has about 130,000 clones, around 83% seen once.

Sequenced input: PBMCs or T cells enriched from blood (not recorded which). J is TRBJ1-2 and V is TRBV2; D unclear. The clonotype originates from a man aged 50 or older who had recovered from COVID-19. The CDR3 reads CASISDGLNNYGYTF. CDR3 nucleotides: TGTGCCAGCATCTCCGACGGACTCAACAACTATGGCTACACCTTC.